The rows below give T cell receptor beta chains drawn from one sample of a study of beta chain features in type 1 diabetes. Assay used: immunoSEQ multiplex PCR; TCRdb lists only in-frame clones, some missing. The table has approximately 250,000 clones, roughly a quarter seen once. Source material: naive CD4+ T cells from blood. These receptors were collected from a woman aged 25 to 39 with type 1 diabetes. Both conserved end residues are part of each CDR3. A D gene is named only where the DNA matches it firmly. Rows give clone size only sometimes, using once, few, many, or a class for an expanded clone.

clone size: NA
V gene: TRBV6-5
D gene: TRBD2
CDR3 length: 13
J gene: TRBJ2-1
CDR3 DNA: TGTGCCAGCAGCGGGACTAGCGGGAATTATAAGTTCTTC
CDR3 protein: CASSGTSGNYKFF

clone size: NA
V gene: TRBV6-6
D gene: TRBD1
CDR3 length: 16
J gene: TRBJ2-7
CDR3 DNA: TGTGCCAGCACCCGGCCCCGACAGGGCCCGACCTACGAGCAGTACTTC
CDR3 protein: CASTRPRQGPTYEQYF

clone size: NA
V gene: TRBV9
D gene: TRBD1
CDR3 length: 14
J gene: TRBJ2-5
CDR3 DNA: TGTGCCAGCAGTGGCCAGGGGGCTGGGGAGACCCAGTACTTC
CDR3 protein: CASSGQGAGETQYF

clone size: few
V gene: TRBV30
D gene: NA
CDR3 length: 14
J gene: TRBJ1-4
CDR3 DNA: TGTGCCTGGATGGGGGCAATAACTAATGAAAAACTGTTTTTT
CDR3 protein: CAWMGAITNEKLFF

clone size: few
V gene: TRBV6-5
D gene: TRBD1
CDR3 length: 14
J gene: TRBJ2-7
CDR3 DNA: TGTGCCAGCAGCGACGGGACAGCTACCTACGAGCAGTACTTC
CDR3 protein: CASSDGTATYEQYF

clone size: NA
V gene: TRBV6-5
D gene: TRBD1
CDR3 length: 15
J gene: TRBJ1-5
CDR3 DNA: TGTGCCAGCAGTTACTCGAACAGGGGGCTTCAGCCCCAGCATTTT
CDR3 protein: CASSYSNRGLQPQHF

clone size: NA
V gene: TRBV15
D gene: NA
CDR3 length: 12
J gene: TRBJ2-1
CDR3 DNA: TGTGCCACCAGCTCCAGCGGATCCGGGCAGTTCTTC
CDR3 protein: CATSSSGSGQFF

clone size: few
V gene: TRBV2
D gene: TRBD1
CDR3 length: 15
J gene: TRBJ2-7
CDR3 DNA: TGTGCCAGCAGTTGGGTCCAGGGGGCCGGGTACGAGCAGTACTTC
CDR3 protein: CASSWVQGAGYEQYF

clone size: NA
V gene: TRBV5-4
D gene: NA
CDR3 length: 15
J gene: TRBJ1-1
CDR3 DNA: TGTGCCAGCAGTTGGTCGTCCAGGGAGGACACTGAAGCTTTCTTT
CDR3 protein: CASSWSSREDTEAFF

clone size: NA
V gene: TRBV30
D gene: NA
CDR3 length: 13
J gene: TRBJ2-5
CDR3 DNA: TGTGCCTGGACAACAGGAGCTCAAGAGACCCAGTACTTC
CDR3 protein: CAWTTGAQETQYF

clone size: few
V gene: TRBV5-4
D gene: NA
CDR3 length: 14
J gene: TRBJ2-4
CDR3 DNA: TGTGCCAGCAGCTTGGCCGCGACCAAAAACATTCAGTACTTC
CDR3 protein: CASSLAATKNIQYF

clone size: few
V gene: TRBV30
D gene: TRBD2
CDR3 length: 15
J gene: TRBJ2-7
CDR3 DNA: TGTGCCTGGAATAACCCGGGCGGGGGCTCCTACGAGCAGTACTTC
CDR3 protein: CAWNNPGGGSYEQYF

clone size: NA
V gene: TRBV7-9
D gene: NA
CDR3 length: 14
J gene: TRBJ1-3
CDR3 DNA: TGTGCCAGCAGCCGCGACAGCTCTGGAAACACCATATATTTT
CDR3 protein: CASSRDSSGNTIYF

clone size: few
V gene: TRBV10-3
D gene: TRBD2
CDR3 length: 15
J gene: TRBJ2-5
CDR3 DNA: TGTGCCATCAGCTATAGCGGGGCCTTCCGGGAGACCCAGTACTTC
CDR3 protein: CAISYSGAFRETQYF

clone size: NA
V gene: TRBV30
D gene: NA
CDR3 length: 15
J gene: TRBJ1-2
CDR3 DNA: TGTGCCTGGAGTATTACGATTGGAGGGGCGCGGGGCTACACCTTC
CDR3 protein: CAWSITIGGARGYTF

clone size: NA
V gene: TRBV6-7
D gene: TRBD1
CDR3 length: 17
J gene: TRBJ1-5
CDR3 DNA: TGTGCCAGCAGTTACGAACAGGGGAAAGGGGGAAGGCAGCCCCAGCATTTT
CDR3 protein: CASSYEQGKGGRQPQHF

clone size: few
V gene: TRBV30
D gene: NA
CDR3 length: 13
J gene: TRBJ1-2
CDR3 DNA: TGTGCCTGGAGTGTACAGGTTAACTATGGCTACACCTTC
CDR3 protein: CAWSVQVNYGYTF

clone size: NA
V gene: TRBV28
D gene: NA
CDR3 length: 13
J gene: TRBJ1-2
CDR3 DNA: TGTGCCAGCAACCTCCGTAACAGGGAAGGCTACACCTTC
CDR3 protein: CASNLRNREGYTF

clone size: NA
V gene: TRBV19
D gene: NA
CDR3 length: 15
J gene: TRBJ2-7
CDR3 DNA: TGTGCCAGTAGTATAGGATACCGGGGGTCCTACGAGCAGTACTTC
CDR3 protein: CASSIGYRGSYEQYF

clone size: NA
V gene: TRBV11-1
D gene: NA
CDR3 length: 14
J gene: TRBJ1-2
CDR3 DNA: TGTGCCAGCAGCGTAGGGCGAGGCGTCTATGGCTACACCTTC
CDR3 protein: CASSVGRGVYGYTF

clone size: few
V gene: TRBV10-3
D gene: NA
CDR3 length: 13
J gene: TRBJ2-2
CDR3 DNA: TGTGCCATCAGTGGTACAGGGAACGGGGAGCTGTTTTTT
CDR3 protein: CAISGTGNGELFF

clone size: few
V gene: TRBV29-1
D gene: TRBD2
CDR3 length: 17
J gene: TRBJ2-3
CDR3 DNA: TGCAGCGTTGAGGGAGGAGTACGGGAGGGCCCCACAGATACGCAGTATTTT
CDR3 protein: CSVEGGVREGPTDTQYF